The 25 T cell receptor beta chains given below trace back to one sample, sequenced in a study of shared clonotypes between healthy human individuals. Assay: immunoSEQ multiplex PCR; the TCRdb copy retains only in-frame clones and omits some. The sample yields some 2,000,000 clones, approximately 94% seen once. Selected positively for CCR7 and CD45RO-negative, naive CD8 cells excluded terminally differentiated effector memory CD45RA+ cells. Sequenced input: naive CD8+ T cells sorted from blood. The receptors were gathered from a man between 18 and 29 years old in good health.

This chain connects TRBV5-6 to TRBJ2-2, with TRBD2 identical over 9 bases. This CDR3 has 16 residues. Looked up from germline, CDR1 is SGHDT and CDR2 is YYEEEE. Trimming cost V 0 bases and J 4 bases; bases outside gene matches: 4. CDR3 amino acids: CASSLVTSGPTGELFF. The CDR3 DNA is TGTGCCAGCAGCTTGGTGACTAGCGGTCCCACCGGGGAGCTGTTTTTT.

This clone was seen once. This chain connects TRBV5-1 to TRBJ2-7; D remains unclear. The germline V gene encodes CDR1 SGHRS and CDR2 YFSETQ. Trimming left V 2 bases short and J 2 bases short, with 11 bases between. The CDR3 sequence is 14 residues long. The CDR3 here is CASSFDRAPYEQYF. In DNA form, the CDR3 reads TGCGCCAGCAGCTTCGATAGGGCCCCCTACGAGCAGTACTTC.

The chain carries TRBV4-1 and TRBJ2-1; D remains unclear. V gave up 3 bases and J gave up 3 bases, with 15 bases separating them. This CDR3 is built from 16 residues. Germline CDR1 MGHRA, CDR2 YSYEKL. As DNA, the CDR3 is TGCGCCAGCAGCCACCCCACAACGGCCATCTACAATGAGCAGTTCTTC. Its protein is CASSHPTTAIYNEQFF.

The table lists this clone with a count of one. The J gene is TRBJ1-2, the V gene TRBV7-9; a possible D gene is TRBD1 (5 bases). V lost 1 base, J lost 8 bases, and 20 bases lay in between. This CDR3 spans 16 amino acids. Per germline, CDR1 SEHNR and CDR2 FQNEAQ (reference sequence). In DNA form, the CDR3 reads TGTGCCAGCAGCTTAGGTGGGACGGAGGAGCGGGGAGGCTACACCTTC. Amino acid sequence: CASSLGGTEERGGYTF.

Only a few counts were recorded for this clone. The rearrangement links TRBV12-5 to TRBJ2-7; D might be TRBD1 (6 bases). Germline assignment: CDR1 LGHNT and CDR2 FRNRAP. The V end lost 5 bases, the J end lost 2 bases, and 25 bases lay between the germline ends. This CDR3 spans 18 amino acids. In nucleotides, the CDR3 is TGTGCTAGTGGTATTGCATTTTCCGGGACACCTGACCCCTACGAGCAGTACTTC. This gives the protein CASGIAFSGTPDPYEQYF.

There are a few counts of this clone. The genes are TRBV30 and TRBJ1-2, with D tentatively TRBD1 (5 bases). The V end lost 4 bases, the J end lost 8 bases, and 26 bases lay between the germline ends. Germline CDR1 is GTSNPN and CDR2 is SVGIG (reference sequence). The CDR3 extends over 16 amino acids. DNA of the CDR3: TGTGCCTGGATGGGAATCCAGGGAAAAATGGTCGGGGGCTACACCTTC. Its translation: CAWMGIQGKMVGGYTF. Drawing the rest from reference TRBV30 and TRBJ1-2, the complete variable domain is SQTIHQWPATLVQPVGSPLSLECTVEGTSNPNLYWYRQAAGRGLQLLFYSVGIGQISSEVPQNLSASRPQDRQFILSSKKLLLSDSGFYLCAWMGIQGKMVGGYTFGSGTRLTVV.

This chain links TRBV13 with TRBJ1-2, with D hard to call. The CDR3 loop spans 14 amino acids. Germline CDR1 is PRHDT and CDR2 is FYEKMQ (reference sequence). With 1 base removed from V and 5 bases from J, the gap between germline ends came to 11 bases. This CDR3 reads CASSLETDEYGYTF. The CDR3 DNA reads as TGTGCCAGCAGCTTAGAGACCGACGAGTATGGCTACACCTTC.

V is TRBV7-9 and J is TRBJ2-2, with TRBD1 as a possible D gene (6 bases). The CDR3 has 15 residues. The germline V gene encodes CDR1 SEHNR and CDR2 FQNEAQ (reference sequence). The ends were cut back, 5 bases at V and 5 bases at J, with 15 bases in the middle. The CDR3 region is CASSPRETGTGELFF. CDR3 coding DNA: TGTGCCAGCAGCCCACGCGAAACAGGGACCGGGGAGCTGTTTTTT.

Remarks on this clone: Other DNA sequences in this specimen translate into the identical CDR3. The chain employs TRBV13 and TRBJ2-7; 13 bases are shared with TRBD2. This CDR3 has 13 residues. V was pared by 4 bases and J by 7 bases, with 1 base of the junction left unmatched. In germline, CDR1 is PRHDT, CDR2 FYEKMQ (reference sequence). The CDR3 DNA sequence: TGTGCCAGCAGCTCGGGACTAGCGGGGGAGCAGTACTTC. Translated, it gives CASSSGLAGEQYF. Complete variable domain (other parts from reference TRBV13 and TRBJ2-7): AAGVIQSPRHLIKEKRETATLKCYPIPRHDTVYWYQQGPGQDPQFLISFYEKMQSDKGSIPDRFSAQQFSDYHSELNMSSLELGDSALYFCASSSGLAGEQYFGPGTRLTVT.

The chain uses TRBV11-2 and TRBJ1-1; D ambiguous. From germline, CDR1 is SGHAT and CDR2 FQNNGV. The CDR3 has 15 amino acids. Deletions cut 5 bases from V and 10 bases from J, with 23 bases between. CDR3 coding DNA: TGTGCCAGCAGCCGCCCGGGATCGGAGGGATTAAGAGCTTTCTTT. Residues: CASSRPGSEGLRAFF.

The gene calls are TRBV30 and TRBJ2-7; 11 bases line up with TRBD2. The J segment lost 3 bases and the V segment lost 4 bases, leaving 17 bases of the junction unmatched. CDR3 length: 18 amino acids. The germline V gene encodes CDR1 GTSNPN and CDR2 SVGIG (reference sequence). In DNA form, the CDR3 reads TGTGCCTGGATGGCGATGGGACTAGCGGAGACCCACCTCTACGAGCAGTACTTC. Protein sequence: CAWMAMGLAETHLYEQYF.

The chain is built from TRBV5-1 and TRBJ2-7; D remains unclear. The V gene's germline CDR1 is SGHRS and CDR2 YFSETQ. The CDR3 loop spans 15 amino acids. Trimming removed 4 bases from V and 4 bases from J, with 18 bases in between. The CDR3 spells CASSVDRAAPYEQYF. The CDR3 bases are TGCGCCAGCAGCGTCGACCGGGCCGCACCTTACGAGCAGTACTTC.

The chain has TRBV19 and TRBJ1-2; 7 bases are shared with TRBD1. The CDR3 is 15 amino acids. The ends lost 4 bases at V and 0 bases at J; junction bases unmatched: 5. Germline V CDR1 and CDR2: LNHDA, SQIVND (reference sequence). CDR3 DNA sequence: TGTGCCAGTAGTAGAGGGACAGCTCCTAACTATGGCTACACCTTC. It encodes CASSRGTAPNYGYTF. The full variable domain, its missing parts supplied by reference TRBV19 and TRBJ1-2, is DGGITQSPKYLFRKEGQNVTLSCEQNLNHDAMYWYRQDPGQGLRLIYYSQIVNDFQKGDIAEGYSVSREKKESFPLTVTSAQKNPTAFYLCASSRGTAPNYGYTFGSGTRLTVV.

The chain has TRBV10-3 and TRBJ2-1; D may be TRBD2 (7 bases). Germline loops: CDR1 ENHRY, CDR2 SYGVKD. This CDR3 is 16 amino acids long. V was shortened by 0 bases and J by 10 bases, with 19 bases between the two germline ends. CDR3 sequence: CAISESSGGPRKEQFF. The CDR3 nucleotides are TGTGCCATCAGTGAGTCGTCCGGGGGGCCCCGGAAGGAGCAGTTCTTC.

The chain couples TRBV6-1 to TRBJ1-1; D perhaps matches TRBD1 (5 bases). CDR3 length: 13 residues. Germline V lookup: CDR1 MNHNS, CDR2 SASEGT. The V and J ends lost 4 bases and 7 bases respectively, with 13 bases between them. CDR3 sequence reads: CASSGGKRDEAFF. The CDR3 DNA reads as TGTGCCAGCAGTGGGGGGAAAAGGGATGAAGCTTTCTTT.

Concerning this clone: This specimen includes other DNA sequences encoding the same CDR3. The chain is built from TRBV10-1 and TRBJ2-7; D remains ambiguous. Deletions cut 3 bases from V and 1 base from J, with 7 bases between. The germline V gene encodes CDR1 WNHNN and CDR2 SYGVQD (reference sequence). CDR3 length equals 13 residues. DNA of the CDR3: TGCGCCAGCAGTGACCCCGGTTCCTACGAGCAGTACTTC. Translated: CASSDPGSYEQYF.

The V gene is TRBV4-3, the J gene TRBJ2-3, with TRBD2 matching over 9 bases. From germline, CDR1 is LGHNA and CDR2 YSLEER. V trimming: 1 base; J trimming: 5 bases; junction bases outside the gene matches: 10. This CDR3 contains 17 residues. CDR3 nucleotide sequence: TGCGCCAGCAGCCAAGGATGGCGGGAGGGCCCGGGAGATACGCAGTATTTT. This encodes CASSQGWREGPGDTQYF.

In regard to this clone: Other DNA sequences in this sample translate to the same CDR3. The genes are TRBV5-1 and TRBJ2-1; TRBD2 agrees at 9 bases. Trimming removed 4 bases from V and 2 bases from J; junction bases left unmatched: 4. The germline V gene has CDR1 SGHRS and CDR2 YFSETQ. The CDR3 runs 15 residues. CDR3 bases: TGCGCCAGCAGCCTTAGCGGGAGTACCTACAATGAGCAGTTCTTC. It encodes CASSLSGSTYNEQFF.

The chain combines TRBV4-1 with TRBJ1-1; D uncertain. The CDR3 is 13 residues long. The V and J ends lost 1 base and 3 bases respectively, with 6 bases between them. Germline V gene lookup returns CDR1 MGHRA and CDR2 YSYEKL. CDR3 DNA sequence: TGCGCCAGCAGCCAAGTGTGGGACACTGAAGCTTTCTTT. Its protein is CASSQVWDTEAFF.

With regard to this clone: The same CDR3 is also encoded by other DNA sequences in this sample. The V gene is TRBV7-9, the J gene TRBJ2-5; tentative D call: TRBD2 (6 bases). CDR1 and CDR2 from the germline V gene are SEHNR and FQNEAQ (reference sequence). Trimming removed 3 bases from V and 3 bases from J, with 11 bases in between. This CDR3 region has 14 residues. CDR3 DNA: TGTGCCAGCAGCTTGGTCGGCGGGAAAGAGACCCAGTACTTC. Translating it yields CASSLVGGKETQYF.

The rearrangement links TRBV6-5 to TRBJ2-1; 12 bases match TRBD2. CDR3 size: 15 residues. Trimming cost V 5 bases and J 4 bases; bases outside gene matches: 3. Per germline, CDR1 MNHEY and CDR2 SVGAGI. CDR3 amino acids: CASSTTSGGYNEQFF. The CDR3 DNA is TGTGCCAGCAGTACGACTAGCGGGGGTTACAATGAGCAGTTCTTC.

This chain connects TRBV6-5 to TRBJ2-7; 9 bases are shared with TRBD1. The CDR3 consists of 14 residues. Looked up from germline, CDR1 is MNHEY and CDR2 is SVGAGI. V trimming: 5 bases; J trimming: 5 bases; junction bases outside the gene matches: 7. The CDR3, as DNA: TGTGCCAGCAGTCAGGGACAGGGAGCTGACGAGCAGTACTTC. Translating it yields CASSQGQGADEQYF.

The V and J genes are TRBV11-1 and TRBJ2-7; D is perhaps TRBD2 (5 bases). The CDR3 loop spans 14 amino acids. Germline V gives CDR1 SGHAT, CDR2 FQDESV (reference sequence). The V end lost 1 base, the J end lost 2 bases, and 9 bases lay between the germline ends. The CDR3, as DNA: TGTGCCAGCAGCTTAGTGGGAGAGACCTACGAGCAGTACTTC. It codes for CASSLVGETYEQYF.

The chain couples TRBV6-5 to TRBJ2-3, with D perhaps TRBD2 (5 bases). CDR3 length: 16 amino acids. Germline V gives CDR1 MNHEY, CDR2 SVGAGI. V lost 0 bases and J 5 bases, leaving 15 bases between the germline ends. The CDR3 coding sequence is TGTGCCAGCAGTTACTCTCCGGGGTCAGTAATAGATACGCAGTATTTT. Translated: CASSYSPGSVIDTQYF.

The CDR3 is CASSFLGQAYGYTF. The CDR3 nucleotides are TGTGCCAGCAGCTTCCTCGGACAGGCTTATGGCTACACCTTC. V usage is TRBV7-9 and J usage is TRBJ1-2; TRBD1 matches at 7 bases. This CDR3 has 14 amino acids. CDR1 is SEHNR and CDR2 is FQNEAQ in the germline V gene (reference sequence). V dropped 3 bases and J dropped 5; count of bases not matched to a gene: 6.